The sequence of this T cell receptor (beta chain) was determined in a study of T cells in localized non-small cell lung cancer. Overall study results and limits: Without multi-region sequencing, intratumor heterogeneity could not be excluded.

Clones were read by immunoSEQ multiplex PCR, and TCRdb kept only the in-frame ones, dropping some. The sample yields tens of thousands of clones, more than 65% seen once. On this clone: The antigen is not known.

The germline V gene has CDR1 SQVTM and CDR2 ANQGSEA. The length of the CDR3 is 12 residues. Trimming left V 4 bases short and J 1 base short, with 7 bases between. Here the sequenced sample was PBMCs, taken before any cancer treatment. The J gene is TRBJ1-2, the V gene TRBV29-1; D gene uncertain. The TCR originated in a man aged 35-69 years with stage II lung adenocarcinoma. The CDR3 DNA reads as TGCAGCGTTGTCCACAGTAACTATGGCTACACCTTC. Translation gives CSVVHSNYGYTF.